A selection of T cell receptor beta chains follows, all from one sample in a study of cytomegalovirus exposure and HLA in healthy donors. Profiling relied on immunoSEQ multiplex PCR, and the TCRdb table lists in-frame clones only, not all of them. This sample has under 95,000 clones, with approximately 94% found just once. The sequencing sample was made of PBMCs. Every receptor here comes from a woman aged 18-29 years in good health and CMV-seropositive. Each CDR3 is given with its conserved first and last residue. The D gene is left open where the match is weak. Size tells how often a clone was seen (once, few, many) or the class of an expanded clone, and some rows leave it out.

abundance	v_gene	d_gene	j_gene	CDR3nt	CDR3aa
NA	TRBV9	TRBD2	TRBJ2-1	TGTGCCAGCGCTCTAGCGGGAGGCTACAATGAGCAGTTCTTC	CASALAGGYNEQFF
NA	TRBV6-1	TRBD1	TRBJ1-2	TGTGCCAGCAGTGAATTCGAGACAACAGGGGGCGATCCCTATGGCTACACCTTC	CASSEFETTGGDPYGYTF
NA	TRBV28	TRBD1	TRBJ1-5	TGTGCCAGCAGACTAGACAGGGTTGGCATAGTCGGGCATTTT	CASRLDRVGIVGHF
NA	TRBV10-3	NA	TRBJ1-2	TGTGCCATCAGTGATAATAGTAAAACTAACTATGGCTACACCTTC	CAISDNSKTNYGYTF
NA	TRBV27	NA	TRBJ1-6	TGTGCCAGCAGCACAGGGTATAATTCACCCCTCCACTTT	CASSTGYNSPLHF
NA	TRBV7-3	TRBD1	TRBJ2-2	TGTGCCAGCAGCTTAAGACAGGGGCTGGGGACCGGGGAGCTGTTTTTT	CASSLRQGLGTGELFF
NA	TRBV6-6	NA	TRBJ2-1	TGTGCCAGCAGTTACCCGTACAATGAGCAGTTCTTC	CASSYPYNEQFF
NA	TRBV5-1	TRBD1	TRBJ1-2	TGCGCCAGCAGCTCCCGGGACAGCTATGGCTACACCTTC	CASSSRDSYGYTF
NA	TRBV7-2	NA	TRBJ1-3	TGTGCCAGCAGCTTAGACCTTTCGACAGACTCTGGAAACACCATATATTTT	CASSLDLSTDSGNTIYF
NA	TRBV6-5	NA	TRBJ2-2	TGTGCCAGCACCAACGGTCAGGGGTTCACCGGGGAGCTGTTTTTT	CASTNGQGFTGELFF
NA	TRBV19	TRBD2	TRBJ2-3	TGTGCCAGTAGCACAAGCGGGATGAGCACAGATACGCAGTATTTT	CASSTSGMSTDTQYF
NA	TRBV5-4	TRBD2	TRBJ2-7	TGTGCCAGCAGCAGAGGACTAGCGGGAGGAAGGTACGAGCAGTACTTC	CASSRGLAGGRYEQYF
NA	TRBV29-1	NA	TRBJ2-1	TGCAGCGTTCGCCCGTTGGGGGAGGTGGGGGGCTCCTACAATGAGCAGTTCTTC	CSVRPLGEVGGSYNEQFF
once	TRBV5-1	TRBD2	TRBJ2-1	TGCGCCAGCAGCGGCGGGGGAGTTATAAATGAGCAGTTCTTC	CASSGGGVINEQFF
once	TRBV28	NA	TRBJ2-1	TGTGCCAGCAGTCCAGCGACTTATGCGTCCGGTGGGGAGCAGTTCTTC	CASSPATYASGGEQFF